This entry describes one TCR beta chain. The CDR3 totals 15 residues. The V end lost 1 base, the J end lost 6 bases, and 13 bases lay between the germline ends. The V gene's germline CDR1 is SGHTA and CDR2 FQGNSA. TCRdb keeps only in-frame clones here, not all; method: immunoSEQ multiplex PCR. The sample shows roughly 53,000 clones, over 90% of them seen only once. The data belong to a study of blood T cell repertoires in COVID-19. The overall study: Material from acute and convalescent COVID-19 was sourced from the United States, Italy and Spain. Sample material is recorded as cDNA or gDNA derived from T cells, B-cell-depleted T cells, or PBMCs.

The J gene is TRBJ2-4, the V gene TRBV7-2, with D possibly TRBD1 on 6 matching bases. The origin of this receptor is a human donor in a cohort sampled during active COVID-19. What was sequenced was peripheral blood. The CDR3 protein is CASSLGSDRRNIQYF. The CDR3 coding sequence is TGTGCCAGCAGCTTAGGGTCGGACAGAAGAAACATTCAGTACTTC.